A single sample is the source of the 31 T cell receptor beta chains below, sequenced in a study of T cells in Graves' hyperthyroidism and ophthalmopathy. There were TCR beta CDR3 regions amplified from RNA transcripts. With the HTBI primer set, the TCR CDR3 went through a first round of RT-PCR. MiXCR, applied by TCRdb to the multiplex PCR reads, yields one record per CDR3 protein. The sample consists of a few hundred thousand distinct CDR3 sequences, roughly 15% of them appearing once. Sequencing was done on a sample of blood. The receptors stem from a woman aged 40 to 49 with Graves' ophthalmopathy.

In this sample, this clonotype turned up many times. V is TRBV20-1 and J is TRBJ2-5; D possibly matches TRBD1 or TRBD2 (7 bases each). CDR3 length equals 14 residues. V was cut by 5 bases and J by 4 bases, with 17 bases left in between. Germline-derived CDR1 and CDR2 are DFQATT and SNEGSKA (reference sequence). The CDR3 DNA follows: TGCAGTGCTGACAGGGAGACGGGAGGAGAGACCCAGTACTTC. Translating gives CSADRETGGETQYF.

Many counts were recorded for this clonotype. J is TRBJ1-5 and V is TRBV2; D is uncertain. With 7 bases removed from V and 7 bases from J, the gap between germline ends came to 11 bases. Germline V gives CDR1 SNHLY, CDR2 FYNNEI. The CDR3 extends over 12 amino acids. CDR3 nucleotides: TGTGCCAGCAATCTCGAGCGCCAGCCCCAGCATTTT. Protein: CASNLERQPQHF.

V usage is TRBV20-1 and J usage is TRBJ2-5, with D unclear. The CDR3 length is 14 residues. V lost 0 bases and J 1 base, leaving 9 bases between the germline ends. From germline, CDR1 is DFQATT and CDR2 SNEGSKA (reference sequence). The CDR3 loop reads CSAREFMSQETQYF. The CDR3 DNA reads as TGCAGTGCTAGAGAGTTTATGAGCCAAGAGACCCAGTACTTC.

There are many counts of this clonotype. The rearrangement uses TRBV11-2 and TRBJ2-5, with 7 bases lining up with TRBD2. The CDR3 length is 18 residues. Germline trimming cut 6 bases from V and 0 bases from J; bases unmatched to any gene: 16. The germline V gene has CDR1 SGHAT and CDR2 FQNNGV. This chain's CDR3 is CASSKRPSGELYQETQYF. The CDR3 DNA sequence: TGTGCCAGCAGTAAAAGGCCTAGCGGAGAGTTGTACCAAGAGACCCAGTACTTC.

This clonotype has more than one count but fewer than ten. This sequence joins TRBV7-6 and TRBJ2-3; TRBD2 aligns across 10 bases. This CDR3 is 16 amino acids long. V dropped 1 base and J dropped 3; count of bases not matched to a gene: 4. Germline assignment: CDR1 SGHVS and CDR2 FNYEAQ. In DNA form, the CDR3 reads TGTGCCAGCAGCTTAGATCTAGCGGGAGAAACAGATACGCAGTATTTT. This translates into CASSLDLAGETDTQYF. The complete variable domain, with remaining parts taken from reference TRBV7-6 and TRBJ2-3, reads GAGVSQSPRYKVTKRGQDVALRCDPISGHVSLYWYRQALGQGPEFLTYFNYEAQQDKSGLPNDRFSAERPEGSISTLTIQRTEQRDSAMYRCASSLDLAGETDTQYFGPGTRLTVL.

Many counts were recorded for this clonotype. The chain employs TRBV2 and TRBJ2-2; 8 nucleotides agree with TRBD2. With 6 bases clipped from V and 4 bases from J, the junction kept 4 bases outside the gene matches. Per germline, CDR1 SNHLY and CDR2 FYNNEI. There are 14 residues in the CDR3. CDR3 region: CASRLAELTGELFF. In DNA, the CDR3 is TGTGCCAGCAGACTAGCGGAGCTCACCGGGGAGCTGTTTTTT.

On this clonotype itself: The junction departs from germline at one end; a sequencing error may be responsible. The V and J genes are TRBV7-2 and TRBJ2-7; 8 nucleotides match TRBD1. This CDR3 is 14 amino acids long. Germline assignment: CDR1 SGHTA and CDR2 FQGNSA. The DNA for the CDR3 is TGTGCCGGCAGCTTAAGACAGGGGACCTACGAGCAGTACTTC. Amino acids: CAGSLRQGTYEQYF.

At least ten counts were recorded for this clonotype. The chain is built from TRBV11-2 and TRBJ2-1; the D gene is possibly TRBD2 (7 bases). V was pared by 3 bases and J by 8 bases, with 26 bases between. The CDR3 has 18 amino acids. CDR1 and CDR2 (germline): SGHAT, FQNNGV. DNA for the CDR3: TGTGCCAGCAGCTTGGGGCATGGACGGGGACTAAGGGGGGATGAGCAGTTCTTC. Its protein product is CASSLGHGRGLRGDEQFF.

This clonotype occurred many times. CDR3 amino acids: CASTLGSTQYF. The CDR3 bases are TGTGCCAGCACGCTCGGGAGTACGCAGTATTTT. The chain couples TRBV28 to TRBJ2-3; tentative D call: TRBD2 (6 bases). This CDR3 has 11 residues. V lost 7 bases and J lost 8, with 10 bases in between. Germline-derived CDR1 and CDR2 are MDHEN and SYDVKM.

This clonotype turned up a few times. The chain is built from TRBV7-8 and TRBJ1-4, with D tentatively TRBD1 (6 bases). This CDR3 region has 16 residues. Trimming took off 3 bases at V and 7 bases at J, with 18 bases between the two ends. Germline CDR1 is SGHVS and CDR2 is FQNEAQ. CDR3 residues: CASSFQGPGGTEKLFF. DNA for the CDR3: TGTGCCAGCAGCTTCCAGGGGCCTGGAGGGACTGAAAAACTGTTTTTT.

This clonotype was seen repeatedly, ten times or more. The chain employs TRBV28 and TRBJ2-7; D is possibly TRBD1 or TRBD2 (5 bases each). Looked up from germline, CDR1 is MDHEN and CDR2 is SYDVKM. This CDR3 contains 13 residues. V lost 10 bases and J lost 0, with 13 bases in between. The DNA of the CDR3 is TGTGCCACCAAGCGAGGGGCCTCCTACGAGCAGTACTTC. Encoded protein: CATKRGASYEQYF.

This clonotype appeared many times. The chain has TRBV27 and TRBJ2-7; TRBD1 might be the D (6 bases). V lost 5 bases and J lost 2, with 16 bases in between. The CDR3 is made up of 15 amino acids. Germline V lookup: CDR1 MNHEY, CDR2 SMNVEV (reference sequence). The CDR3, as DNA: TGTGCCAGCAGTGTAACAGGGATAGGTCCCTACGAGCAGTACTTC. Its protein product is CASSVTGIGPYEQYF.

This clonotype was recorded a few times. The V and J genes are TRBV6-5 and TRBJ2-7; unclear D gene. Per germline, CDR1 MNHEY and CDR2 SVGAGI. The V gene lost 2 bases and the J gene lost 5 bases, with 13 bases spanning the gap. The CDR3 covers 14 residues. The CDR3 is CASSYRPLFNEQYF. The CDR3 DNA reads TGTGCCAGCAGTTACCGACCCCTATTTAACGAGCAGTACTTC.

This clonotype was picked up many times. This rearrangement joins TRBV29-1 to TRBJ2-2; D call uncertain. The V end lost 5 bases, the J end lost 7 bases, and 11 bases lay between the germline ends. CDR3 length: 12 amino acids. Germline V gives CDR1 SQVTM, CDR2 ANQGSEA. CDR3 bases: TGCAGCGTTTCCATGGCTGGCGGGGAGCTGTTTTTT. Protein: CSVSMAGGELFF.

This clonotype was picked up a small number of times. The V and J genes are TRBV20-1 and TRBJ1-2; D gene unclear. The V and J ends lost 0 bases and 7 bases respectively, with 15 bases between them. The CDR3 spans 14 residues. CDR1 and CDR2 from the germline V gene are DFQATT and SNEGSKA (reference sequence). The CDR3 DNA reads TGCAGTGCTAGAGAACACATTTTTGAGTCTGGCTACACCTTC. Amino acids: CSAREHIFESGYTF.

The genes are TRBV27 and TRBJ2-1, with 7 nucleotides matching TRBD1. Germline CDR1 is MNHEY and CDR2 is SMNVEV (reference sequence). V gave up 4 bases and J gave up 8 bases; unmatched junction bases: 8. The length of the CDR3 is 14 residues. This CDR3 is CASSSEKQGHEQFF. Written as DNA, the CDR3 is TGTGCCAGCAGTTCAGAAAAACAGGGGCATGAGCAGTTCTTC.

As regards this clonotype: Given a much more abundant clone one base away, this may be a read error. The chain has TRBV5-6 and TRBJ1-1; D is unresolved. V lost 3 bases to trimming and J lost 6 bases, with 15 bases between them. The CDR3 runs 14 residues. Germline V lookup: CDR1 SGHDT, CDR2 YYEEEE. The chain's CDR3 is CASSCPPAEPEAFF. In DNA form, the CDR3 reads TGTGCCAGCAGCTGCCCCCCCGCTGAACCTGAAGCTTTCTTT.

This clonotype was seen ten or more times. V gene TRBV2 combines with J gene TRBJ2-1, with TRBD2 matching 11 bases. Germline V CDR1 and CDR2: SNHLY, FYNNEI. With V trimmed by 6 bases and J by 6 bases, 4 bases remained unmatched. The length of the CDR3 is 14 residues. The CDR3 here is CASRASGGLNEQFF. Here the CDR3 DNA reads TGTGCCAGCAGGGCTAGCGGGGGGCTCAATGAGCAGTTCTTC. Combining the CDR3 with reference TRBV2 and TRBJ2-1 gives the whole variable domain EPEVTQTPSHQVTQMGQEVILRCVPISNHLYFYWYRQILGQKVEFLVSFYNNEISEKSEIFDDQFSVERPDGSNFTLKIRSTKLEDSAMYFCASRASGGLNEQFFGPGTRLTVL.

Only a few counts were recorded for this clonotype. The gene calls are TRBV30 and TRBJ2-1; D might be TRBD1 (6 bases). This CDR3 comprises 15 residues. Germline V gene data show CDR1 as GTSNPN and CDR2 as SVGIG (reference sequence). Between the trimmed V and J ends, which lost 0 bases and 0 bases, there was a span of 9 bases. CDR3 protein: CAWSVGALSYNEQFF. CDR3 DNA: TGTGCCTGGAGTGTGGGGGCCCTCTCCTACAATGAGCAGTTCTTC.

A few counts support this clonotype. This chain joins TRBV27 and TRBJ2-7; TRBD2 aligns across 8 bases. Germline CDR1 MNHEY, CDR2 SMNVEV (reference sequence). The CDR3 covers 15 residues. J lost 4 bases, V lost 2 bases, and 7 bases had no gene match. The CDR3 nucleotides read TGTGCCAGCAGTTTAGGTGCTAGCGGGCCATACGAGCAGTACTTC. It codes for CASSLGASGPYEQYF.

This clonotype was observed at least ten times. The chain has TRBV27 and TRBJ2-1, with 8 positions matching TRBD1. The trim removed 5 bases at V and 8 bases at J, leaving 11 bases unmatched. This CDR3 region has 15 residues. Germline assignment: CDR1 MNHEY and CDR2 SMNVEV (reference sequence). The CDR3 spells CASSLDRGVFDEQFF. Written as DNA, the CDR3 is TGTGCCAGCAGTCTAGACAGGGGAGTGTTCGATGAGCAGTTCTTC.

This clonotype was seen repeatedly, ten times or more. The V call is TRBV5-5, the J call TRBJ2-1; D ambiguous. From germline, CDR1 is SGHKS and CDR2 YYEKEE (reference sequence). The CDR3 has 13 amino acids. Between the trimmed V and J ends, which lost 0 bases and 12 bases, there was a span of 13 bases. The CDR3 DNA follows: TGTGCCAGCAGCTTGGATGTTCGACTTAGGCAGTTCTTC. Protein sequence: CASSLDVRLRQFF.

In this sample, this clonotype turned up a few times. V usage is TRBV18 and J usage is TRBJ2-1; TRBD1 aligns across 8 bases. The CDR3 contains 11 residues. The germline V gene has CDR1 KGHSH and CDR2 LQKENI. With V trimmed by 3 bases and J by 13 bases, 2 bases remained unmatched. DNA of the CDR3: TGTGCCAGCTCACCTGGGACAGGCCAGTTCTTC. This translates into CASSPGTGQFF.

The V gene is TRBV10-3, the J gene TRBJ1-2; 8 nucleotides align to TRBD1. The CDR3 consists of 14 residues. Germline CDR1 reads ENHRY; CDR2 reads SYGVKD. V shed 8 bases, J shed 6 bases, and the junction held 11 bases outside the gene matches. The DNA of the CDR3 is TGTGCCATCCCTGGAACGGACAGGGTGGATGGCTACACCTTC. Protein: CAIPGTDRVDGYTF.

A few counts support this clonotype. This rearrangement joins TRBV19 to TRBJ1-2; D uncertain. The length of the CDR3 is 14 residues. The germline V gene encodes CDR1 LNHDA and CDR2 SQIVND (reference sequence). V was trimmed by 5 bases and J by 4 bases, leaving 14 bases between them. The CDR3 sequence is CASSLPGWGYGYTF. Written as DNA, the CDR3 is TGTGCCAGTAGTCTCCCCGGTTGGGGCTATGGCTACACCTTC. Full variable domain (outside the CDR3, taken from reference TRBV19 and TRBJ1-2): DGGITQSPKYLFRKEGQNVTLSCEQNLNHDAMYWYRQDPGQGLRLIYYSQIVNDFQKGDIAEGYSVSREKKESFPLTVTSAQKNPTAFYLCASSLPGWGYGYTFGSGTRLTVV.

This clonotype was recorded at least ten times. This rearrangement joins TRBV29-1 to TRBJ1-1, with a weak D call TRBD1 (5 bases). CDR3 length: 14 amino acids. Trimming removed 0 bases at V and 0 bases at J, with 8 bases between. Germline V gives CDR1 SQVTM, CDR2 ANQGSEA. CDR3 sequence: CSVEESRVNTEAFF. CDR3 nucleotide sequence: TGCAGCGTTGAAGAATCCAGGGTGAACACTGAAGCTTTCTTT.

The rearrangement uses TRBV5-8 and TRBJ2-2, with D tentatively TRBD2 (7 bases). Trimming took 4 bases from V and 2 from J, leaving 18 bases between them. The CDR3 loop spans 17 amino acids. The germline gives CDR1 SGHTS, CDR2 YDEGEE. CDR3 coding DNA: TGTGCCAGCAGCCCCTATAGGGGGGGCCTTAACACCGGGGAGCTGTTTTTT. This translates into CASSPYRGGLNTGELFF.

This clonotype was detected ten times or more. This chain links TRBV2 with TRBJ2-1; D gene unclear. Germline CDR1 is SNHLY and CDR2 is FYNNEI. The CDR3 is 15 amino acids. The V end lost 6 bases, the J end lost 0 bases, and 12 bases lay between the germline ends. The CDR3 nucleotides are TGTGCCAGCAGGAAACCATGGAGCTCCTACAATGAGCAGTTCTTC. Translated, it gives CASRKPWSSYNEQFF.

This clonotype has at least ten counts. The V gene is TRBV29-1, the J gene TRBJ2-1; a possible D gene is TRBD1 (6 bases). CDR1 SQVTM and CDR2 ANQGSEA come from the germline V gene. V lost 7 bases and J lost 5, with 12 bases in between. This CDR3 comprises 12 residues. The CDR3 coding sequence is TGCAGCGCCATGACAGGCAACAATGAGCAGTTCTTC. Protein sequence: CSAMTGNNEQFF.

CDR3 in DNA: TGTGCCACCAGCAGAGATTCGGGGGCCTACCTCAATGAGCAGTTCTTC. Translating gives CATSRDSGAYLNEQFF. The chain employs TRBV15 and TRBJ2-1; the D gene could be TRBD1 or TRBD2 (6 bases each). Germline V gives CDR1 LNHNV, CDR2 YYDKDF (reference sequence). Trimming pared 0 bases from V and 6 bases from J, leaving 15 bases between. This CDR3 spans 16 amino acids.

Comment on this clonotype: A clone one base away is much larger, so this may be a read error. The V and J genes are TRBV29-1 and TRBJ2-1; D is undetermined. The V end lost 3 bases, the J end lost 9 bases, and 15 bases lay between the germline ends. The CDR3 is 13 residues long. Germline CDR1 SQVTM, CDR2 ANQGSEA. The CDR3 protein is CSVESRSRFEQFF. CDR3 in DNA: TGCAGCGTTGAGTCCAGGTCCAGGTTTGAGCAGTTCTTC.